The subject of this entry is one T cell receptor (beta chain). Only a few counts were recorded for this clonotype. Its recognized antigen is unknown. Base qualities were left out, and no much larger clone turns up one base away. Including cysteine and phenylalanine, the CDR3 has 17 amino acids. Only the CDR3 region is kept as DNA, spanning 51 bases read in frame from base 1. CDR1 and CDR2, looked up from the germline V gene, are MDHEN and SYDVKM. V and J are truncated by 1 base and 4 bases respectively, leaving an intervening sequence of 17 bases. This record belongs to a study of CD8 T cells in ankylosing spondylitis (dated by TCRdb to 2015 to 2018). Concerning the study at large: T cell receptor beta repertoires were profiled in healthy donors and ankylosing spondylitis patients so that disease-linked TCR variants could be found. The full study cohort was made up of roughly 25 ankylosing spondylitis patients and roughly 100 healthy donors. Peripheral blood was sampled, and synovial fluid was additionally collected from ankylosing spondylitis patients.

Summary of the overall study and its limitations: According to the report, matched synovial fluid samples from ankylosing spondylitis patients were significantly enriched for the disease-linked clones. A CD8+ phenotype was shown by the disease-linked clones, which were found at relatively low frequencies in peripheral blood. Some motif variants were previously reported in synovial fluid and blood of reactive arthritis patients, suggesting common disease-initiation mechanisms. A TCR beta motif made up of eight highly homologous amino acid variants appeared to be characteristic of blood from ankylosing spondylitis patients.

The instrument was an Illumina HiSeq 2500. TCR beta libraries were prepared by quantitative 5'-RACE with molecular barcodes. From the authors' description of their analysis: To identify disease-linked TCR variants, a new computational method was used, one built on a probabilistic model of VDJ rearrangement. TCRdb reanalyzed the raw reads on its own, using fastp at Q25 for trimming and MiXCR for clone calling, and kept in-frame beta chains. Identical CDR3 proteins give one entry, which carries the most common genes and DNA. The V and J calls and clone size are TCRdb's, not the authors'. The sample table contains some 240,000 distinct CDR3 sequences; only one count was recorded for under 30% of them. The ten most abundant clones make up over 0.55% of the sample.

The TCR comes from a male donor with ankylosing spondylitis or in good health (not recorded which). Sequenced sample: blood, either unsorted or a sorted T cell fraction (not recorded which). Here the chain combines TRBV28 and TRBJ1-5; a weak D assignment points to TRBD1 (5 bases agree). The CDR3 in this case is CASSLSPWGVGNQPQHF. The bases are TGTGCCAGCAGTTTATCGCCTTGGGGGGTAGGGAATCAGCCCCAGCATTTT.